The subject of this entry is one T cell receptor (beta chain). The antigen is unknown. The sample is drawn from a study of shared clonotypes between healthy human individuals. About the study: Sampling drew on donors who were a couple of women and a few men aged 18 to 49. General study points: Non-shared clonotypes displayed generation probabilities falling below those of clonotypes present in all four donors.

DNA at approximately 200 ng, roughly 27,000 T cell genomes, went into sorted-subset replicate PCRs. Only in-frame clones appear in the TCRdb table, and some are missing; sequencing was by immunoSEQ multiplex PCR. The table includes 2 million to 2.5 million clones, 93% detected once. Naive CD8 populations comprised CD45RO-negative cells positively selected for CCR7, excluding terminally differentiated effector memory CD45RA+ cells. CDR1 is SQVTM and CDR2 is ANQGSEA in the germline V gene. V lost 2 bases to trimming and J lost 2 bases, with 19 bases between them. This CDR3 is built from 16 residues. The V call is TRBV29-1, the J call TRBJ2-7; either TRBD1 or TRBD2 may supply D (7 bases each). The receptor's source is a man between 18 and 35 years old in good health. Some clones in this sample may be carry-over from other donors' samples. The sequenced sample was naive CD8+ T cells from PBMCs. In nucleotides, the CDR3 is TGCAGCGTTGAAACGGGGGAGGGGGCCCGAGCCTACGAGCAGTACTTC. Its protein is CSVETGEGARAYEQYF.